The clone carrying this T cell receptor (beta chain) was observed a handful of times. Its antigen is not identified. Trimming removed 4 bases from V and 9 bases from J; junction bases left unmatched: 17. Germline CDR1 is MDHEN and CDR2 is SYDVKM. The length of the CDR3 is 17 residues. This sample was included in a study of blood T cells in healthy people across ages. Study-level information: Template switching captured about one barcoded beta molecule per two T cells.

Study-level points and caveats: Strongly correlated with naive T cell percentage was TCR beta diversity.

Next came a second PCR, run for roughly 6 to 11 cycles, which used a sample-barcoded 5' primer along with a J-beta primer mix. A template-switch adaptor that had 12 random nucleotides put a tag on each cDNA molecule. One entry per CDR3 protein, called by TCRdb with MiXCR from the 5' RACE reads. This table has approximately 770,000 distinct CDR3 sequences, roughly 50% appearing once. Every sample had a minimum of 6 million PBMCs isolated. Source material: blood. This TCR came from a man in his thirties or forties in good health. The genes are TRBV28 and TRBJ2-1; 8 bases fit TRBD2. CDR3 residues: CASSSPPLTGGQSEQFF. The CDR3 nucleotides read TGTGCCAGCAGTTCACCTCCCCTCACGGGAGGGCAAAGTGAGCAGTTCTTC.